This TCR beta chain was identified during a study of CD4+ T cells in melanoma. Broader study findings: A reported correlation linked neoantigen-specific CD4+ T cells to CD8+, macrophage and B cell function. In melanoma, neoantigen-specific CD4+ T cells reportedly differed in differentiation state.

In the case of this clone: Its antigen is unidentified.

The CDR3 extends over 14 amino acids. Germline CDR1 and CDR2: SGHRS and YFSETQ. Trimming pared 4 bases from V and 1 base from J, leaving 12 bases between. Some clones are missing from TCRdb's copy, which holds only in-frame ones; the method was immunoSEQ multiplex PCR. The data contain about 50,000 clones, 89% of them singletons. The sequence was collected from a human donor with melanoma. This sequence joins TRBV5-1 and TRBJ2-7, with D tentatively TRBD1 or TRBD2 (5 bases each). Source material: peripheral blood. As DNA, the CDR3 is TGCGCCAGCAGCCGGGAACGACAGTCCTACGAGCAGTACTTC. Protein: CASSRERQSYEQYF.